Below, one T cell receptor beta chain is given with its context. The sample belongs to a study of blood T cell repertoires in COVID-19. Study context: Sites in the United States, Italy and Spain provided acute and convalescent COVID-19 samples. From T cells, B-cell-depleted T cells, or PBMCs came the material, which was cDNA or gDNA.

In the source study's methods: Estimated nucleated cell counts came from reference gene primer amplification. Clones were read by immunoSEQ multiplex PCR, and TCRdb kept only the in-frame ones, dropping some. The V and J calls and clone size were taken over from that table, and D and trimming were inferred from the DNA. The sample lists more than 110,000 clones; 85% were seen once. This receptor was taken from a man aged 50 or older with acute or convalescent COVID-19. Sequenced material: peripheral blood.

In DNA, the CDR3 is TGTGCCAGCTATACGAGGGGAGGTCGAAACACCATATATTTT. Translation: CASYTRGGRNTIYF. The chain combines TRBV6-5 with TRBJ1-3, with a possible D match to TRBD1 (5 bases). The V gene's germline CDR1 is MNHEY and CDR2 SVGAGI. The CDR3 is 14 residues long. The V end was cut by 8 bases, the J end by 5 bases, with 16 bases between.